The text below deals with one T cell receptor beta chain. It lacks a known antigen. Base qualities are not at hand, and no much larger clone is one base apart. The sample comes from a study of vaccination effects on CD4 cells after COVID-19 (dated by TCRdb to about 2022). With regard to the full study: To identify antigen-specific CD4+ T cell clonotypes by their expansion, the ViraFEST assay first stimulated PBMC with viral peptide pools and then applied TCR sequencing. Across the study, the median time from the second dose to post-vaccine sampling was 72 days (range 14 to 241). SARS-CoV-2 spike-specific CD4+ TCR repertoires from before and after mRNA vaccination were compared in COVID-19 convalescent patients and in infection-naive vaccine recipients. The full study included roughly 11 COVID-19 convalescent patients and several SARS-CoV-2-naive healthy vaccine recipients. A few million PBMC per well were cultured with approximately 10 ug/ml peptides in IMDM containing 5% human AB serum, approximately 10 IU/ml IL-2 and gentamicin. Cultures from other donors in the study were sequenced using the Oncomine TCR Beta short-read assay on an Illumina iSeq 100. Broad study findings and their caveats: The study was limited by a small number of convalescent patients and lacked early post-infection timepoints. In healthy vaccine recipients, vaccine-induced clones were almost all SARS-CoV-2 mono-reactive, with only 1 of 255 cross-reactive with common cold coronaviruses. At late post-vaccination timepoints, both infection-induced and vaccine-induced clones showed marked clonal contraction, consistent with waning T cell responses.

Trimming accounts for 6 bases at V and 5 bases at J, while the number of junction bases matched to no gene is 5. The CDR3 holds 13 amino acids from the cysteine to the phenylalanine. Solely the CDR3 DNA is kept, with 39 bases framed from the first base. Based on the germline V gene (reference sequence), the CDR1 and CDR2 sequences are MNHEY and SMNVEV. After approximately eleven days of culture, CD4+ T cells were isolated with the EasySep CD4+ T cell isolation kit. Two doses of either the BNT162b2 or the mRNA-1273 mRNA SARS-CoV-2 vaccine were administered to participants. Negative nucleocapsid antibody results before and after vaccination confirmed that the healthy vaccine recipients had no prior SARS-CoV-2 infection. On days 3 and 7, half of the culture medium was replaced with fresh IL-2-containing medium. Unless noted otherwise, every peptide stimulation condition was cultured in triplicate wells. Using Ficoll-Paque Plus gradient centrifugation, PBMC were separated from whole blood and then either used fresh or cryopreserved at -140C. The QIAamp micro DNA kit was used to extract genomic DNA from the cultured CD4+ T cells.

The library was made by the immunoSEQ multiplex PCR assay. DNA from the CD4+ T cells that had been cultured and isolated underwent TCR beta CDR3 sequencing. The study's processing was this. Non-productive TCR sequences were removed and reads were trimmed to the CDR3 region, keeping CDR3s of at least 7 amino acids. The MANAFEST web app was used to identify antigen-specific clonotypes by comparing expansion in peptide wells with expansion in reference cultures. To count as positive, a clone had to show expansion at FDR<0.05 compared with the reference and with all other wells, an odds ratio above 5, and a frequency above 0.1% in two replicate wells. Clonotypes significantly expanded in SARS-CoV-2 spike wells and in at least one common cold coronavirus spike condition were defined as cross-reactive. Levenshtein distance calculated with the stringdist R package was used to assess CDR3 similarity, and unrooted trees were constructed with ape in R 3.6.1. Entries here come from immuneACCESS through TCRdb and include only in-frame sequences with V and J called. Some clones fail to appear in such tables; in the studies checked, an unresolved V gene covers under half of the shortfall, and the cause of the remainder is unknown. That table is the source of V, J and clone size, and D and trimming were worked out from the DNA. The sample table shows tens of thousands of clones, and 74% are seen once. The ten largest clones represent 14% to 15% of the sample.

The V gene is TRBV27 and the J gene is TRBJ2-5, with 8 bases aligning to TRBD2. The input for sequencing was CD4+ T cells from PBMCs cultured without peptide, taken after COVID-19 vaccination. The source of this sequence is a human donor who received a COVID-19 vaccine. The DNA sequence is as follows: TGTGCCAGCAGAGAGCGGGGGTGGGAGACCCAGTACTTC. This translates into CASRERGWETQYF.